The 5 T cell receptor beta chains below were found in one sample sequenced in a study of radiotherapy plus CTLA-4 blockade in lung cancer. The protocol was immunoSEQ multiplex PCR, while the TCRdb copy is restricted to in-frame clones and leaves out a portion. The profile covers about 80,000 clones, with approximately 83% appearing a single time and just over 2% taken by the ten largest. The material was peripheral blood, obtained from a patient treated with radiotherapy plus ipilimumab. Every receptor here comes from a human donor with non-small cell lung cancer who had a partial response to radiotherapy plus ipilimumab.

The gene calls are TRBV5-4 and TRBJ2-1, with TRBD2 identical over 11 bases. V trimming: 0 bases; J trimming: 6 bases; junction bases outside the gene matches: 2. The germline gives CDR1 SGHNT, CDR2 YYREEE (reference sequence). The length of the CDR3 is 15 residues. CDR3 DNA sequence: TGTGCCAGCAGCTTGGATAGCGGGAGGGCCAATGAGCAGTTCTTC. This translates into CASSLDSGRANEQFF.

The gene calls are TRBV28 and TRBJ2-1; D might be TRBD1 (7 bases). Germline loops: CDR1 MDHEN, CDR2 SYDVKM. Trimming took 4 bases from V and 7 from J, leaving 11 bases between them. The CDR3 contains 13 residues. CDR3 in DNA: TGTGCCAGCAGTTCGACAGGGAGGAATGAGCAGTTCTTC. This sequence encodes CASSSTGRNEQFF.

V gene TRBV28 combines with J gene TRBJ2-3; 12 bases fit TRBD2. CDR1 and CDR2 (germline): MDHEN, SYDVKM. With V trimmed by 4 bases and J by 4 bases, 3 bases remained unmatched. This CDR3 has 15 residues. The CDR3 reads CASSYLAGGADTQYF. The CDR3, as DNA: TGTGCCAGCAGTTATCTAGCGGGGGGGGCAGATACGCAGTATTTT. Full variable domain (missing parts from reference TRBV28 and TRBJ2-3): DVKVTQSSRYLVKRTGEKVFLECVQDMDHENMFWYRQDPGLGLRLIYFSYDVKMKEKGDIPEGYSVSREKKERFSLILESASTNQTSMYLCASSYLAGGADTQYFGPGTRLTVL.

This clone came up a few times. The genes are TRBV19 and TRBJ1-5; TRBD1 agrees at 9 bases. The CDR3 is 15 residues long. V lost 6 bases and J lost 5; bases outside the gene matches: 8. Germline CDR1 is LNHDA and CDR2 is SQIVND (reference sequence). CDR3 amino acids: CASSLTGGAYQPQHF. The CDR3 nucleotides read TGTGCCAGTAGCCTTACAGGGGGCGCGTATCAGCCCCAGCATTTT.

V and J are TRBV7-3 and TRBJ2-1, with no clear D. This CDR3 is built from 15 residues. V was shortened by 3 bases and J by 4 bases, with 13 bases between the two germline ends. Germline assignment: CDR1 SGHTA and CDR2 FQGTGA. This CDR3 is CASSLRRDPYNEQFF. Written as DNA, the CDR3 is TGTGCCAGCAGCTTGCGGAGAGACCCGTACAATGAGCAGTTCTTC. Full variable domain (remainder filled in from reference TRBV7-3 and TRBJ2-1): GAGVSQTPSNKVTEKGKYVELRCDPISGHTALYWYRQSLGQGPEFLIYFQGTGAADDSGLPNDRFFAVRPEGSVSTLKIQRTERGDSAVYLCASSLRRDPYNEQFFGPGTRLTVL.